This T cell receptor (beta chain) was found in a study of blood T cell repertoires in COVID-19. Study-level information: COVID-19 samples, acute and convalescent, were from the United States, Italy and Spain. Sources were T cells, B-cell-depleted T cells, or PBMCs; the material itself was cDNA or gDNA.

Per the original data handling: Reference gene primer amplification gave estimated nucleated cell counts. Assay used: immunoSEQ multiplex PCR; TCRdb lists only in-frame clones, some missing. Clone size and V and J calls were adopted from that table, with D and trimming inferred from the DNA. The repertoire holds around 130,000 clones, with roughly four fifths as singletons. This CDR3 is 13 amino acids long. The V end lost 2 bases, the J end lost 14 bases, and 13 bases lay between the germline ends. The V gene's germline CDR1 is SNHLY and CDR2 FYNNEI. In this sample, this clone turned up once. Input material: peripheral blood. The source of this sequence is a human donor in a cohort sampled during active COVID-19. The V gene is TRBV2, the J gene TRBJ1-6; D is possibly TRBD1 (6 bases). The CDR3 loop is CASSESRGATLHF. CDR3 DNA: TGTGCCAGCAGTGAATCGCGGGGGGCGACCCTCCACTTT.